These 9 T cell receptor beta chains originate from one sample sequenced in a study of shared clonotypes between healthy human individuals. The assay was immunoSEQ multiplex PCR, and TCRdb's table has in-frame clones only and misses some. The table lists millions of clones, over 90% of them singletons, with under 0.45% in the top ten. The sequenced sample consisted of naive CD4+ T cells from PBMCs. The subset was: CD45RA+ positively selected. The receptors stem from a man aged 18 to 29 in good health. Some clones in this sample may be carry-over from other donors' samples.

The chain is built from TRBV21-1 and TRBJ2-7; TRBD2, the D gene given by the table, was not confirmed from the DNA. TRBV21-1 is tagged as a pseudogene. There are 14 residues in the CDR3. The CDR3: CASSNGSSLDEQYF. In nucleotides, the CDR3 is TGTGCCAGCAGCAATGGTAGCAGCTTGGACGAGCAGTACTTC.

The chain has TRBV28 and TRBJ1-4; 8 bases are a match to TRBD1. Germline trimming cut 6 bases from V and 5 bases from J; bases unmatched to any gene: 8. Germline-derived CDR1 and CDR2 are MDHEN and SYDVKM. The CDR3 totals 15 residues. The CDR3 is CASRPSGGRNEKLFF. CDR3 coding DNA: TGTGCCAGCAGACCATCAGGGGGCAGGAATGAAAAACTGTTTTTT.

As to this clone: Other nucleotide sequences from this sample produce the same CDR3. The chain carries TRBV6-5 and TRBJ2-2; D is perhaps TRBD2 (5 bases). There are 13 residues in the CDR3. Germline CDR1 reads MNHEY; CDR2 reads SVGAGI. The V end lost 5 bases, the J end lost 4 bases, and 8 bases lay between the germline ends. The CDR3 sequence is CASSPRGTGELFF. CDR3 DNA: TGTGCCAGCAGTCCTCGGGGCACCGGGGAGCTGTTTTTT.

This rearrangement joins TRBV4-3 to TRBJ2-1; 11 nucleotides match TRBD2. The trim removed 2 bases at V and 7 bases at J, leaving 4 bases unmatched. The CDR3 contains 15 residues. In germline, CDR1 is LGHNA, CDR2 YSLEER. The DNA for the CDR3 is TGCGCCAGCAGCCAACTAGCGGGAGGCTCGAATGAGCAGTTCTTC. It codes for CASSQLAGGSNEQFF.

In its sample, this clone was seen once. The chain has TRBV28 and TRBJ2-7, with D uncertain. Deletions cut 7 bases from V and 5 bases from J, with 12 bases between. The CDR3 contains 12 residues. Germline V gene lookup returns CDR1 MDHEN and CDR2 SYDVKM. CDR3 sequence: CASTGYPHEQYF. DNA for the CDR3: TGTGCCAGCACCGGATACCCACACGAGCAGTACTTC.

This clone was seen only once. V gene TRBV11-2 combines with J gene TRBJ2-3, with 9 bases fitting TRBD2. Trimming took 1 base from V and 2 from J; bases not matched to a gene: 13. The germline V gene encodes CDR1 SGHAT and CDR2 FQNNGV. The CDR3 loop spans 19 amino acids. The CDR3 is CASSLGYHRSGRTTDTQYF. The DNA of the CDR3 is TGTGCCAGCAGCTTAGGGTATCACAGAAGCGGGAGGACCACAGATACGCAGTATTTT.

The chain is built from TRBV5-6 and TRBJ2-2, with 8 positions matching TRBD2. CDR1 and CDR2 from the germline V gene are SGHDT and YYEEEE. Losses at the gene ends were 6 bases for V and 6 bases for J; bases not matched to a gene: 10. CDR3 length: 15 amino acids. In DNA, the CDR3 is TGTGCCAGCACCCCGGGACTAGGGGTCGCCGGGGAGCTGTTTTTT. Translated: CASTPGLGVAGELFF.

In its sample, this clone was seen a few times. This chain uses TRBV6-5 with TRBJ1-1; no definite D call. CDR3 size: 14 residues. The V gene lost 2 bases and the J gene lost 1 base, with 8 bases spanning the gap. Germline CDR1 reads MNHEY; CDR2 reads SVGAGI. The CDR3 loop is CASSYALANTEAFF. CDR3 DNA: TGTGCCAGCAGTTACGCACTAGCGAACACTGAAGCTTTCTTT.

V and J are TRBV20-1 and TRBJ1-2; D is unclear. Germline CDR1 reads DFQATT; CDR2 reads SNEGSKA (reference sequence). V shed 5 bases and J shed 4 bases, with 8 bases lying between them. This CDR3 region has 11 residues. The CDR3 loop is CSAYTLYGYTF. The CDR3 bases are TGCAGTGCTTACACGCTCTATGGCTACACCTTC.